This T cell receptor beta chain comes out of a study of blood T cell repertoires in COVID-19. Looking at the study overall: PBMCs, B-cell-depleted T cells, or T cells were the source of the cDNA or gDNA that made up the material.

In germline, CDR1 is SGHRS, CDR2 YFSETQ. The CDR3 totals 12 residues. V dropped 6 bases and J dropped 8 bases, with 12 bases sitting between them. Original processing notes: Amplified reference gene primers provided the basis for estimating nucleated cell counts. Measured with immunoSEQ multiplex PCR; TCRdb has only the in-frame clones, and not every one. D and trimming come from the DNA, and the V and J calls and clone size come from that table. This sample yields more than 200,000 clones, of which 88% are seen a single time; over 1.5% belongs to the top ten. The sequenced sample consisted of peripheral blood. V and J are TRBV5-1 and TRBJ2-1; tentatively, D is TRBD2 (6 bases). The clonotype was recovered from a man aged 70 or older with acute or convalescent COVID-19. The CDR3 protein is CASKGLIDEQFF. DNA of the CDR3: TGCGCCAGCAAGGGACTTATCGATGAGCAGTTCTTC.